This TCR beta chain was captured by sequencing in a study of control samples from healthy donors and cancer patients. Produced via immunoSEQ multiplex PCR; TCRdb's table is partial and in-frame only. The data hold roughly 80,000 clones, with 70% to 90% observed a single time. Sequenced sample: blood. The source of this sequence is a woman between 50 and 59 years old in good health.

The CDR3 spells CASSLWVENTEAFF. The CDR3 DNA is TGTGCCAGCAGCTTGTGGGTCGAGAACACTGAAGCTTTCTTT. V and J are TRBV5-4 and TRBJ1-1, with D hard to call. Germline V gene data show CDR1 as SGHNT and CDR2 as YYREEE (reference sequence). The CDR3 length is 14 residues. Trimming took off 1 base at V and 1 base at J, with 8 bases between the two ends.